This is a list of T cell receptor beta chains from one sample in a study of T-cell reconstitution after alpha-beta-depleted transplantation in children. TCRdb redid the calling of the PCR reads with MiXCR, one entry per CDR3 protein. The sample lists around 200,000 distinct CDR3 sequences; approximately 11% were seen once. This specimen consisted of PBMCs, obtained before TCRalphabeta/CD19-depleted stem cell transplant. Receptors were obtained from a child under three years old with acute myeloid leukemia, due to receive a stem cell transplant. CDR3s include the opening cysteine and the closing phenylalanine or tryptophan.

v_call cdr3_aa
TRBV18 CASSSDLNTEAFF
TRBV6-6 CASVGQGYNEQFF
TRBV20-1 CSATRTGHYGYTF
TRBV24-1 CATSDSNREYF
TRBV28 CASSLSVPAEQYF
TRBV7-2 CASSFLRGEAFF
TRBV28 CASAGGQTTNEKLFF
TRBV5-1 CASSVQDTQYF
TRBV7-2 CASSYSTDTQYF
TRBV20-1 CSKGSSYEQYF
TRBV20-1 CSAPPADRAGYTF
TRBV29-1 CSARGRVEQYF
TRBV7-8 CASSLGGAGGTYNEQFF
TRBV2 CASSENAEAFF
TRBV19 CASSILTSGSNEQFF
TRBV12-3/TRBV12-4 CASSRGGGQGNSPLHF
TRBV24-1 CATSEASKDYNEQFF
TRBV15 CATSRNTGHQETQYF
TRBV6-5 CASSYSMGSAREQYF
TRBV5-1 CASSNRGNSYNEQFF
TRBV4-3 CASSRTSGALSYEQYF
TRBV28 CASSLYPPPGNTGELFF
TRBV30 CAWSVRGSDTQYF
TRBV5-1 CASSLMQGDTEAFF
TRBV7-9 CASSFGGSRSYNEQFF
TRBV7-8 CASSLGLAGGKDYNEQFF
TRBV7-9 CASSLPFRATEAFF
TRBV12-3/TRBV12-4 CASSFTAGVETQYF
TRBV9 CASSVAGENSPLHF
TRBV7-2 CASSLGDLPYQPQHF
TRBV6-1 CASSPLLGRSNTEAFF
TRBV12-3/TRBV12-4 CTISRRVQGKSSYNEQFF
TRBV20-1 CSAERGGMAADTQYF